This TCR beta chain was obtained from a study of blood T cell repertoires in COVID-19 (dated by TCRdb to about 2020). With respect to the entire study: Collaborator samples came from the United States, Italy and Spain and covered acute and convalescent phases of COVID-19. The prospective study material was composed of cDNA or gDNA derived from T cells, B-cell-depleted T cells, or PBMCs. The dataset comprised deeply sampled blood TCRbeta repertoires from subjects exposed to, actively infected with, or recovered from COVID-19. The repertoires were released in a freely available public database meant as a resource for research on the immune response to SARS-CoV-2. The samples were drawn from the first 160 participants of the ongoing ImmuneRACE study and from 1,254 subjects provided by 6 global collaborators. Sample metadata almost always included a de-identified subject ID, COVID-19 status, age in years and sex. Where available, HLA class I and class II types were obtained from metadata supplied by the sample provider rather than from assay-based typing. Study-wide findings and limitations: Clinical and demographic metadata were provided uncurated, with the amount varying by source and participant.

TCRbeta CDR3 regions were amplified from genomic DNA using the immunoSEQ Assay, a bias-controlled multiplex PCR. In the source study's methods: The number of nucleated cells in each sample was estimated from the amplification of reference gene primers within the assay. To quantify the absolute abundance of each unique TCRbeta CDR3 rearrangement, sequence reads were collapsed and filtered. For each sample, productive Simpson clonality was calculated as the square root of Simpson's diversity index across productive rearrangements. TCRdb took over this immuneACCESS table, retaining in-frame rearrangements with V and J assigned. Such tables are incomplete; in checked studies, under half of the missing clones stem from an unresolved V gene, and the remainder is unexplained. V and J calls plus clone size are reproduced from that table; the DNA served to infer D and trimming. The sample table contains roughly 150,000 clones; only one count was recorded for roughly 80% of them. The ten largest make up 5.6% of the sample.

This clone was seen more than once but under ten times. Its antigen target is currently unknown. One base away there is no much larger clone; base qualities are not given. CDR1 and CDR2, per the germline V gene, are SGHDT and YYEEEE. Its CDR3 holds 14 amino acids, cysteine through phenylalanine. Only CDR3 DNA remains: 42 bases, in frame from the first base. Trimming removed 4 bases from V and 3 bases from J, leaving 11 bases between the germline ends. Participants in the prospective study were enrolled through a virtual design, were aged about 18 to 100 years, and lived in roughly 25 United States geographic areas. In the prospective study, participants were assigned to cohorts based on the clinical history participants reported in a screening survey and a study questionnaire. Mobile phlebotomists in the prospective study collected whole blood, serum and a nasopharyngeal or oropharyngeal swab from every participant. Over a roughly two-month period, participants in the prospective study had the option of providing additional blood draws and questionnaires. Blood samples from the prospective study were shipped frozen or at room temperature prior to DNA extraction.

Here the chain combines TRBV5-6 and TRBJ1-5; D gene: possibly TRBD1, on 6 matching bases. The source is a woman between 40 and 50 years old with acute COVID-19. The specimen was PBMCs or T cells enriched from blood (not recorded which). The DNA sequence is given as TGTGCCAGCAGCCTGACAGGATTCAATCAGCCCCAGCATTTT. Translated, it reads CASSLTGFNQPQHF.